This T cell receptor beta chain originates from a study of long-term antiretroviral therapy in people with HIV. The study, taken as a whole, reports: Information on adherence, resistance and therapy changes was unavailable. Across all time points, the repertoire was dominated by clones that expanded before ART. CDR3 length ranges were narrower in HIV repertoires than in controls.

Worth noting for this clone: The antigen is not known.

Participants with HIV, all of them, were treated in the United States. The CDR3 spans 14 residues. After removal of 3 bases from V and 6 bases from J, the junction contained 2 bases not matched to a gene. From germline, CDR1 is SGHVS and CDR2 FNYEAQ. This was the immunoSEQ v3.0 assay at survey level. Only in-frame clones appear in the TCRdb table, and some are missing; sequencing was by immunoSEQ multiplex PCR. The sample has roughly 5,000 clones; around four fifths are singletons. This sequence originates from a man between 40 and 49 years old with HIV. This rearrangement joins TRBV7-6 to TRBJ1-5; 10 nucleotides agree with TRBD1. The sequencing used unsorted PBMCs, collected 1.8 years before starting antiretroviral therapy. The CDR3 sequence is CASSFGTGVQPQHF. For the CDR3, the DNA is TGTGCCAGCAGCTTCGGGACAGGGGTTCAGCCCCAGCATTTT.